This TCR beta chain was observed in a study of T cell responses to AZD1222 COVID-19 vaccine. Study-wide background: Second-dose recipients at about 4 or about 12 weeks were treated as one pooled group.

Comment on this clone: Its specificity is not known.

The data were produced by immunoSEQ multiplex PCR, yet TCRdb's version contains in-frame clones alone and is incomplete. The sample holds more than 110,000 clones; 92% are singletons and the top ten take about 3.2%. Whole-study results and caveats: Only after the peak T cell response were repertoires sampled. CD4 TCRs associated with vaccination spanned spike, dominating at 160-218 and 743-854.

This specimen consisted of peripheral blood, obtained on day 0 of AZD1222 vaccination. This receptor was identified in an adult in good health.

The CDR3 is CASSLDRGNEQFF. CDR3 nucleotide sequence: TGTGCCAGCAGCCTGGACAGGGGGAATGAGCAGTTCTTC. The V and J genes are TRBV6-5 and TRBJ2-1; 10 bases fit TRBD1. Germline CDR1 MNHEY, CDR2 SVGAGI. This CDR3 is built from 13 residues. After removal of 6 bases from V and 7 bases from J, the junction contained 3 bases not matched to a gene.